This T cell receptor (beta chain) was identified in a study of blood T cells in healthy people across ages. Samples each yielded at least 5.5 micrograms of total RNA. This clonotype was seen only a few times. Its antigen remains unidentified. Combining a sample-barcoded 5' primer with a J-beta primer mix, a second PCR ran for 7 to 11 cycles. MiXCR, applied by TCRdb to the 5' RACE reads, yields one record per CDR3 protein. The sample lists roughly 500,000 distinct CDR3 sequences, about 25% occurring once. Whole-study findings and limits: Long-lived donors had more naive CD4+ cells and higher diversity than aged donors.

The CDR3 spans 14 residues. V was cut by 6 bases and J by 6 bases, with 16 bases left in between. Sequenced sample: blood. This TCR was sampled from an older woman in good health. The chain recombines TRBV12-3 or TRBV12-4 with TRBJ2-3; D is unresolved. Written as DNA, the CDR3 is TGTGCCAGCAGCCCCGGATTGCCCGGCGATACGCAGTATTTT. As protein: CASSPGLPGDTQYF.